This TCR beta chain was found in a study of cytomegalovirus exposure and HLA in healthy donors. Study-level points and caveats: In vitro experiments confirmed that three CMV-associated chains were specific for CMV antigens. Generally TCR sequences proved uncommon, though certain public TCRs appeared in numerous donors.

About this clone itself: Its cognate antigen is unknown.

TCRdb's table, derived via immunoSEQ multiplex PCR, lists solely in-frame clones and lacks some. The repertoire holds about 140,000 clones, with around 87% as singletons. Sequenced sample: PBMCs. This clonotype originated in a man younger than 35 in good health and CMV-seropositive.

The CDR3 is CASNPTGTRSYTF. CDR3 sequence (DNA): TGTGCCAGCAACCCAACCGGGACACGATCCTACACCTTC. The chain couples TRBV2 to TRBJ1-2; D perhaps matches TRBD1 (6 bases). Germline CDR1 SNHLY, CDR2 FYNNEI. V was pared by 7 bases and J by 10 bases, with 19 bases between. The CDR3 has 13 amino acids.